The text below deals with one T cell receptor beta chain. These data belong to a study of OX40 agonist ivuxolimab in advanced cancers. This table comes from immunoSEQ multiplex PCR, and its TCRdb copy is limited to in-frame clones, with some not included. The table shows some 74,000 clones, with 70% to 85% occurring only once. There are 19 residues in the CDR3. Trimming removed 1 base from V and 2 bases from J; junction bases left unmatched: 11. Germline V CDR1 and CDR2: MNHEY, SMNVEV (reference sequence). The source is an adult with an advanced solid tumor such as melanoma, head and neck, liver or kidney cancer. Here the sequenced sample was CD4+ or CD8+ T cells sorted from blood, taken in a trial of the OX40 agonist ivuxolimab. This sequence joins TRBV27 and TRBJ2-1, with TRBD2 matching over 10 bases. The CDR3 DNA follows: TGTGCCAGCAGTTTATTCACCACCAGGACTAGCGGCCCCTACAATGAGCAGTTCTTC. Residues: CASSLFTTRTSGPYNEQFF.